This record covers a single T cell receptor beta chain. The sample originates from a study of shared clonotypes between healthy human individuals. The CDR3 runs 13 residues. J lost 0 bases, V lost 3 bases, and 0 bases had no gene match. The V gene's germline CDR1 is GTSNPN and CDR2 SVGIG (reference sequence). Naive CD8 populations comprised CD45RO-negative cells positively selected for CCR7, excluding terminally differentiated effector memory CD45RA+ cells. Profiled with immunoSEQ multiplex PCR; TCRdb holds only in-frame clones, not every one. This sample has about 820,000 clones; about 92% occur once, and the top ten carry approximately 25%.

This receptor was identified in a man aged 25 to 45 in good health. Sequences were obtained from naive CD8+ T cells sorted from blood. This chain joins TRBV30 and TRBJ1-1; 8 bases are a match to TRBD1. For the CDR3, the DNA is TGTGCCTGGAGGACAGGGGTGAACACTGAAGCTTTCTTT. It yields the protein CAWRTGVNTEAFF.